A selection of T cell receptor beta chains follows, all from one sample in a study of Graves' ophthalmopathy and Graves' hyperthyroidism. TCRdb used MiXCR to reprocess the multiplex PCR reads, holding one entry per CDR3 protein. Altogether 200,000 to 300,000 distinct CDR3 sequences are present, around 45% being singletons, with the ten largest covering less than 50%. Sequencing was done on a sample of peripheral blood. These receptors were taken from an adult man with Graves' ophthalmopathy. The CDR3 runs from the conserved cysteine through the conserved F or W. Each record gives: J gene, V gene, D gene, clone size, CDR3 length, CDR3 DNA, CDR3 protein. D genes are given only for firm matches. Clone size is not always given. Where it is, it says once, few, many or a class for expanded clones.

TRBJ2-6 TRBV29-1 - - 12 - CSVWGQGATEAF
TRBJ1-5 TRBV10-1 TRBD1 - 15 TGCGCCAGCACGCAAGACAGGGGTGTGGATCGGCCCCAGCATTTT CASTQDRGVDRPQHF
TRBJ1-3 TRBV7-3 - once 13 TGTGCCAGCAGCTCGGATCCTGGAAACACCATATATTTT CASSSDPGNTIYF
TRBJ1-2 TRBV2 - many 13 TGTGCCAGCACCCTGGGGGGGAACTATGGCTACACCTTC CASTLGGNYGYTF
TRBJ2-7 TRBV10-3 TRBD2 - 14 TGTGCCATCAGTGAGGGGGGACTAGCGAGCGAGCAGTACTTC CAISEGGLASEQYF
TRBJ2-6 TRBV2 - - 16 TGTGCCAGCACCCGGGACGGGTACTCTGGGGCCAACGTCCTGACTTTC CASTRDGYSGANVLTF
TRBJ2-2 TRBV12-3/TRBV12-4 - - 12 TGTGCCAGCAGTTTGAACACCGGGGGGCTGTTTTTT CASSLNTGGLFF
TRBJ2-7 TRBV15 - few 15 TGTGCCACCAGCATAGCTAACGGGGCCCAGAGAGAGCAGTACTTC CATSIANGAQREQYF
TRBJ1-4 TRBV7-2 - - 14 TGTGCCAGCAGCTTTGGCGGGGGTAATGAAAAACTGTTTTTT CASSFGGGNEKLFF
TRBJ1-5 TRBV20-1 - - 14 TGCAGTGCTAGAGGGGGGGCGGGGGATCAGCCCCAGCATTTT CSARGGAGDQPQHF
TRBJ2-7 TRBV20-1 - - 13 TGCAGTGCTAGTGGTCCCACCGTTTACGAGCAGTACTTC CSASGPTVYEQYF
TRBJ2-7 TRBV7-2 - few 11 TGTGCCAGCAGCTTGCTCTTCGAGCAGTACTTC CASSLLFEQYF
TRBJ2-7 TRBV5-1 - few 16 TGCGCCAGCAGCCAGACAGTCCCGTCAAGCTCCTACGAGCAGTACTTC CASSQTVPSSSYEQYF
TRBJ1-1 TRBV10-3 - - 15 TGTGCCACCACCACTGATCCACAGGCGAACACTGAAGCTTTCTTT CATTTDPQANTEAFF
TRBJ1-1 TRBV2 TRBD1 - 14 TGTGCCAGCAGGGAAGGACAGGTGAACACTGAAGCTTTCTTT CASREGQVNTEAFF
TRBJ1-6 TRBV25-1 - - 14 TGTGCCAGCACCACTGGAAGGGTAGCCGCACCCCTCCACTTT CASTTGRVAAPLHF
TRBJ1-1 TRBV24-1 - - 12 TGTGCCACCAGTGATGACGTGGTTGAAGCTTTCTTT CATSDDVVEAFF
TRBJ1-5 TRBV7-8 - - 13 TGTGCCAGCAGCTTAGACCCCACTGGGCCCCAGCATTTT CASSLDPTGPQHF
TRBJ1-2 TRBV7-9 - few 15 TGTGCCAGCAGTGAAGCCGATAGTTGGAGTAGTGGCTACACCTTC CASSEADSWSSGYTF
TRBJ2-7 TRBV15 - few 14 TGTGCCACCAGCATTCAGACAGGAAACTACGAGCAGTACTTC CATSIQTGNYEQYF
TRBJ2-6 TRBV10-3 - - 15 TGTGCCATCGCGCAGTCGTACTCTGGGGCCAACGTCCTGACTTTC CAIAQSYSGANVLTF
TRBJ2-2 TRBV24-1 - - 16 TGTGCCACCAGTGATCCCAGGGGAATGGGCACCGGGGAGCTGTTTTTT CATSDPRGMGTGELFF
TRBJ2-5 TRBV2 TRBD1 - 14 TGTGCCAGCAAGGACAGGGGGCGCGAAGAGACCCAGTACTTC CASKDRGREETQYF
TRBJ2-2 TRBV7-9 - - 16 TGTGCCAGCAGCTCGGCGTGGGCTAAGAGCATCGGGGAGCTGTTTTTT CASSSAWAKSIGELFF
TRBJ2-5 TRBV5-6 - - 11 TGTGCCAGCAGGAAAATAGAGACCCAGTACTTC CASRKIETQYF